Here is one T cell receptor beta chain with its context. This sample was included in a study of T cells in Graves' hyperthyroidism and ophthalmopathy. There were TCR beta CDR3 regions amplified from RNA transcripts. A first-round RT-PCR of the TCR CDR3 used the HTBI primer set. MiXCR was run by TCRdb on the multiplex PCR reads, yielding one entry per CDR3 protein. Found here are hundreds of thousands of distinct CDR3 sequences, about 13% of them singletons; the top ten hold 9% to 9.5%. The specimen was blood. The TCR was taken from a young woman with Graves' hyperthyroidism.

CDR3 DNA sequence: TGCAGTGTTAGCGGGAGGGCCCAGGGGAGCTCCTACAATGAGCAGTTCTTC. This encodes CSVSGRAQGSSYNEQFF. The J gene is TRBJ2-1, the V gene TRBV20-1, with 11 bases lining up with TRBD2. With 7 bases clipped from V and 0 bases from J, the junction kept 11 bases outside the gene matches. Per the germline V gene, CDR1 is DFQATT and CDR2 is SNEGSKA (reference sequence). This CDR3 region has 17 residues.